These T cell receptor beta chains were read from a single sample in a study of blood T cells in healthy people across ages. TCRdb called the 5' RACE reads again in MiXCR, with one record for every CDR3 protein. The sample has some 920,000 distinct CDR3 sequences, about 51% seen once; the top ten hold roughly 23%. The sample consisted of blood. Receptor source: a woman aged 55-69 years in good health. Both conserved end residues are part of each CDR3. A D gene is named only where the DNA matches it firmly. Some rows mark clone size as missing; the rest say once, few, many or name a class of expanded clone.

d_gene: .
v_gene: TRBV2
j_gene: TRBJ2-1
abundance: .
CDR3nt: TGTGCCAGCAGTGAAGCCGCGGCTATCAATGAGCAGTTCTTC
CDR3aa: CASSEAAAINEQFF

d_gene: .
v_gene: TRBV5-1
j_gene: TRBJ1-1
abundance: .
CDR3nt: TGCGCCGGCAGCCTCCTATCTTCGGGCAGCACTGAAGCTTTCTTT
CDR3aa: CAGSLLSSGSTEAFF

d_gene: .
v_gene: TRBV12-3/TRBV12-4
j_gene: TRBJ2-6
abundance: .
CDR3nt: TGTGCCAGCAGTTTCACCCCAGGGTTAGGGACCAACGTCCTGACTTTC
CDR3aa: CASSFTPGLGTNVLTF

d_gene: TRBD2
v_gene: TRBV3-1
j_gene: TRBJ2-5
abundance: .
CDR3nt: TGTGCCAGCAGCCGTGAGGGAGGGCTCGGTCAGACCCAGTACTTC
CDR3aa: CASSREGGLGQTQYF

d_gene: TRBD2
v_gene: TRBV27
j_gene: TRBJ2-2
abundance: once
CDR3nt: TGTGCCAGCAGTGGGTTGAGTAGCGGGAGAGTAGGTGCCGGGGAGCTGTTTTTT
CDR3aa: CASSGLSSGRVGAGELFF

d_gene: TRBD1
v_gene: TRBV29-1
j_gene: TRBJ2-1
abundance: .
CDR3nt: TGCAGCGGGGGGACAGCCCGACAGAGTTACAATGGGCAGTTCTTC
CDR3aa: CSGGTARQSYNGQFF

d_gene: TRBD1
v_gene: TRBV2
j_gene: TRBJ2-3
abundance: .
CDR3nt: TGTGCCAGCAGTGTCGACAGGGCTAGAACAGATACGCAGTATTTT
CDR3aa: CASSVDRARTDTQYF

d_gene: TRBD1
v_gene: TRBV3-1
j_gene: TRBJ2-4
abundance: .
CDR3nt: TGTGCCAGCAGCCAATCGACAGGGGCTAGGACAAACATTCAGTACTTC
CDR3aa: CASSQSTGARTNIQYF

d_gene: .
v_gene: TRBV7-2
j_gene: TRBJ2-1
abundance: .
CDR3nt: TGTGCCAGCAGATACAGGTGGCAATCCTACAATGAGCAGTTCTTC
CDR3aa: CASRYRWQSYNEQFF

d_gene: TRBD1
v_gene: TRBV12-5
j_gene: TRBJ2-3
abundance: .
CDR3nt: TGTGCTAGTGGTTTGGGACAGGGTGCAGATACGCAGTATTTT
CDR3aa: CASGLGQGADTQYF